These 26 T cell receptor beta chains originate from one sample sequenced in a study of blood T cell repertoires in COVID-19. Sequencing was performed with immunoSEQ multiplex PCR; in TCRdb, only in-frame clones are kept and a portion is missing. The table has around 140,000 clones, 75% to 90% seen once. The sequenced sample consisted of peripheral blood. These TCRs come from a man in his forties or fifties with active or convalescent COVID-19.

This rearrangement joins TRBV6-4 to TRBJ2-6; D possibly corresponds to TRBD2 (7 bases). There are 16 residues in the CDR3. CDR1 is MRHNA and CDR2 is SNTAGT in the germline V gene. V was pared by 2 bases and J by 2 bases, with 10 bases between. Here the CDR3 reads CASSDKGGAGANVLTF. CDR3 in DNA: TGTGCCAGCAGTGACAAAGGGGGGGCTGGGGCCAACGTCCTGACTTTC.

The chain has TRBV3-1 (or the pseudogene TRBV3-2) and TRBJ2-7, with 10 nucleotides matching TRBD2. This CDR3 has 15 amino acids. Unmatched junction bases numbered 11, after V lost 6 bases and J lost 6 bases. The germline V gene encodes CDR1 LGHDT and CDR2 YNNKEL (reference sequence). This CDR3 reads CASSYRAGGPGEQYF. The CDR3 DNA reads TGTGCCAGCAGTTATAGAGCGGGAGGGCCTGGCGAGCAGTACTTC.

The V gene is TRBV9, the J gene TRBJ1-3, with D unclear. The ends were cut back, 1 base at V and 1 base at J, with 15 bases in the middle. Germline V gene sequence: CDR1 SGDLS, CDR2 YYNGEE. There are 17 residues in the CDR3. This CDR3 is CASSVQPDLVSGNTIYF. The CDR3 region has the DNA TGTGCCAGCAGCGTACAGCCGGACTTAGTTTCTGGAAACACCATATATTTT.

The rearrangement uses TRBV2 and TRBJ2-7; 10 positions match TRBD1. Germline CDR1 SNHLY, CDR2 FYNNEI. V lost 6 bases, J lost 4 bases, and 12 bases stayed unmatched. This CDR3 has 16 amino acids. The CDR3 sequence: CASSSLDRGRGYEQYF. The CDR3 DNA is TGTGCCAGCAGCTCTTTAGACAGGGGGCGCGGGTACGAGCAGTACTTC. Looking up the rest from reference TRBV2 and TRBJ2-7 gives the full variable domain: EPEVTQTPSHQVTQMGQEVILRCVPISNHLYFYWYRQILGQKVEFLVSFYNNEISEKSEIFDDQFSVERPDGSNFTLKIRSTKLEDSAMYFCASSSLDRGRGYEQYFGPGTRLTVT.

The V gene is TRBV6-5, the J gene TRBJ2-5; TRBD2 might be the D (6 bases). Germline V CDR1 and CDR2: MNHEY, SVGAGI. Trimming pared 7 bases from V and 4 bases from J, leaving 16 bases between. The CDR3 covers 14 residues. The CDR3 reads CASTQGGYGETQYF. The CDR3 bases are TGTGCCAGCACCCAAGGAGGGTATGGAGAGACCCAGTACTTC.

V and J are TRBV7-8 and TRBJ1-2, with TRBD1 identical over 7 bases. V shed 1 base and J 4 bases; nucleotides not matched to a gene: 9. CDR3 length equals 16 residues. CDR1 is SGHVS and CDR2 is FQNEAQ in the germline V gene. The CDR3 nucleotides are TGTGCCAGCAGCTTAGTACCGGAGGCAGGGGGCTATGGCTACACCTTC. Translated: CASSLVPEAGGYGYTF.

The chain links TRBV12-3 or TRBV12-4 to TRBJ2-2; D is perhaps TRBD1 (5 bases). Trimming took 6 bases from V and 7 from J, leaving 12 bases between them. The CDR3 contains 13 residues. CDR3 loop: CASSLRQIGELFF. CDR3 DNA sequence: TGTGCCAGCAGCCTCCGACAGATCGGGGAGCTGTTTTTT.

The chain employs TRBV25-1 and TRBJ1-5; TRBD1 matches at 8 bases. V trimming: 7 bases; J trimming: 5 bases; junction bases outside the gene matches: 4. The CDR3 loop spans 13 amino acids. CDR1 and CDR2 (germline): MGHDK, SYGVNS. Here the CDR3 reads CASKDREDQPQHF. In nucleotides, the CDR3 is TGTGCCAGCAAGGACAGGGAAGATCAGCCCCAGCATTTT.

The chain carries TRBV5-5 and TRBJ1-2, with no clear D. The CDR3 covers 15 residues. CDR1 SGHKS and CDR2 YYEKEE come from the germline V gene (reference sequence). Trimming took off 0 bases at V and 0 bases at J, with 9 bases between the two ends. The CDR3 protein is CASSLAAGSNYGYTF. DNA of the CDR3: TGTGCCAGCAGCTTGGCGGCGGGATCTAACTATGGCTACACCTTC. Filled out from reference TRBV5-5 and TRBJ1-2, the complete variable domain reads DAGVTQSPTHLIKTRGQQVTLRCSPISGHKSVSWYQQVLGQGPQFIFQYYEKEERGRGNFPDRFSARQFPNYSSELNVNALLLGDSALYLCASSLAAGSNYGYTFGSGTRLTVV.

The chain couples TRBV28 to TRBJ2-1; TRBD2 agrees at 15 bases. Germline values: CDR1 MDHEN, CDR2 SYDVKM. There are 17 residues in the CDR3. Trimming removed 10 bases from V and 5 bases from J; junction bases left unmatched: 12. Here the CDR3 reads CATRGTSGRTGDNEQFF. CDR3 nucleotides: TGTGCCACGCGGGGGACTAGCGGGAGGACGGGGGACAATGAGCAGTTCTTC.

On this clone: One junction end disagrees with the germline gene, perhaps due to a read error. This chain links TRBV9 with TRBJ2-7, with D possibly matching TRBD2 (6 bases). Germline V CDR1 and CDR2: SGDLS, YYNGEE. The CDR3 length is 12 residues. CDR3 nucleotide sequence: TGTGCCAGCAGCGCGGAGGCGGGAATATGGGGCTTC. Residues: CASSAEAGIWGF.

The V gene is TRBV12-3 or TRBV12-4, the J gene TRBJ1-1; 8 bases align to TRBD1. With 4 bases clipped from V and 10 bases from J, the junction kept 5 bases outside the gene matches. The CDR3 is 12 residues long. The CDR3 DNA reads as TGTGCCAGCAGTTACCCAGACAGGGGAGCTTTCTTT. Its protein product is CASSYPDRGAFF.

The chain recombines TRBV28 with TRBJ1-4; the D is unclear. The CDR3 totals 14 residues. CDR1 MDHEN and CDR2 SYDVKM come from the germline V gene. Between the trimmed V and J ends, which lost 3 bases and 0 bases, there was a span of 5 bases. The CDR3 nucleotides are TGTGCCAGCAGTTTTGGAGCAACTAATGAAAAACTGTTTTTT. Translation gives CASSFGATNEKLFF. The whole variable domain, remainder taken from reference TRBV28 and TRBJ1-4, is DVKVTQSSRYLVKRTGEKVFLECVQDMDHENMFWYRQDPGLGLRLIYFSYDVKMKEKGDIPEGYSVSREKKERFSLILESASTNQTSMYLCASSFGATNEKLFFGSGTQLSVL.

This clone was counted between two and nine times. The rearrangement uses TRBV15 and TRBJ1-3; no definite D call. The V gene lost 3 bases and the J gene lost 0 bases, with 6 bases spanning the gap. This CDR3 region has 14 residues. The V gene's germline CDR1 is LNHNV and CDR2 YYDKDF (reference sequence). CDR3: CATSRSHSGNTIYF. The CDR3 DNA reads TGTGCCACCAGCAGGAGCCACTCTGGAAACACCATATATTTT.

The V call is TRBV19, the J call TRBJ1-4; 9 bases line up with TRBD1. CDR3 length: 15 residues. J gave up 8 bases and V 3 bases, and 7 bases lay outside the gene matches. Germline V lookup: CDR1 LNHDA, CDR2 SQIVND (reference sequence). CDR3 DNA sequence: TGTGCCAGTAGTATTTCTCTCGGACAGGGGGAAAAACTGTTTTTT. The encoded protein is CASSISLGQGEKLFF.

The chain links TRBV11-2 to TRBJ2-4; D remains unclear. CDR3 length equals 19 residues. V shed 0 bases and J shed 1 base, with 19 bases lying between them. CDR1 and CDR2 from the germline V gene are SGHAT and FQNNGV. CDR3 sequence: CASSLEGPHGLPAKNIQYF. The CDR3 nucleotides read TGTGCCAGCAGCTTAGAGGGCCCCCACGGCCTCCCCGCCAAAAACATTCAGTACTTC.

V is TRBV5-6 and J is TRBJ2-7; D gene unclear. From germline, CDR1 is SGHDT and CDR2 YYEEEE. CDR3 size: 12 residues. V was shortened by 4 bases and J by 5 bases, with 10 bases between the two germline ends. CDR3 sequence reads: CASSHDGHEQYF. For the CDR3, the DNA is TGTGCCAGCAGCCATGATGGCCACGAGCAGTACTTC.

The chain couples TRBV4-3 to TRBJ2-7; the match to TRBD2 covers 14 bases. Germline CDR1 and CDR2: LGHNA and YSLEER. V lost 3 bases and J lost 3; bases outside the gene matches: 4. The CDR3 sequence is 16 residues long. The CDR3 region has the DNA TGCGCCAGCAGCCACCAGACTAGCGGGGGGGGCTACGAGCAGTACTTC. It translates to CASSHQTSGGGYEQYF.

The chain recombines TRBV10-2 with TRBJ1-5; no clear D. V was trimmed by 5 bases and J by 4 bases, leaving 12 bases between them. Germline lookup yields CDR1 WSHSY and CDR2 SAAADI. CDR3 length: 14 amino acids. This CDR3 reads CASSSPPPNQPQHF. The CDR3 DNA reads as TGCGCCAGCAGTTCCCCTCCTCCTAATCAGCCCCAGCATTTT.

The V call is TRBV5-1, the J call TRBJ1-6; D is ambiguous. This CDR3 has 14 amino acids. Trimming shortened V by 0 bases and J by 7 bases, and 8 bases separated the two germline ends. Germline CDR1 SGHRS, CDR2 YFSETQ. CDR3 sequence (DNA): TGCGCCAGCAGCTTGGTGACGGGAAATTCACCCCTCCACTTT. It codes for CASSLVTGNSPLHF.

The gene calls are TRBV10-3 and TRBJ2-7; TRBD1 is a possible D gene (6 bases). The ends were cut back, 6 bases at V and 3 bases at J, with 15 bases in the middle. The CDR3 has 14 residues. The V gene's germline CDR1 is ENHRY and CDR2 SYGVKD. The CDR3 coding sequence is TGTGCCATCAGAAAACCGGACAGAGACTACGAGCAGTACTTC. Amino acid sequence: CAIRKPDRDYEQYF.

This clone appeared a few times. The chain combines TRBV7-2 with TRBJ2-7; 10 bases line up with TRBD1. This CDR3 comprises 15 residues. Germline V gene data show CDR1 as SGHTA and CDR2 as FQGNSA. Germline trimming cut 5 bases from V and 6 bases from J; bases unmatched to any gene: 10. The chain's CDR3 is CASSVRQGAPGEQYF. The DNA for the CDR3 is TGTGCCAGCAGCGTCCGACAGGGGGCTCCGGGCGAGCAGTACTTC.

The chain couples TRBV28 to TRBJ2-7; D gene unclear. The CDR3 covers 15 residues. V lost 6 bases and J 4 bases, leaving 19 bases between the germline ends. Germline V lookup: CDR1 MDHEN, CDR2 SYDVKM. The CDR3, as DNA: TGTGCCAGCAGAGACGGCCGACGGAGTAGTTACGAGCAGTACTTC. Protein: CASRDGRRSSYEQYF. The full variable domain, in which reference TRBV28 and TRBJ2-7 provide the parts outside the CDR3, is DVKVTQSSRYLVKRTGEKVFLECVQDMDHENMFWYRQDPGLGLRLIYFSYDVKMKEKGDIPEGYSVSREKKERFSLILESASTNQTSMYLCASRDGRRSSYEQYFGPGTRLTVT.

In its sample, this clone was seen once. This chain connects TRBV24-1 to TRBJ2-2, with 13 positions matching TRBD2. Germline assignment: CDR1 KGHDR and CDR2 SFDVKD. The CDR3 length is 16 residues. V lost 4 bases and J lost 5; bases outside the gene matches: 3. The CDR3 sequence: CATSERTSGGTGELFF. CDR3 bases: TGTGCCACCAGTGAACGGACTAGCGGGGGTACCGGGGAGCTGTTTTTT.

The DNA of the CDR3 is TGTGCCACACGCGGGGCAACTAATGAAAAACTGTTTTTT. Encoded protein: CATRGATNEKLFF. The chain recombines TRBV28 with TRBJ1-4; D not resolved. V shed 10 bases and J shed 0 bases, with 9 bases lying between them. Germline V gene sequence: CDR1 MDHEN, CDR2 SYDVKM. The CDR3 runs 13 residues.

J is TRBJ1-1 and V is TRBV5-4, with 8 bases lining up with TRBD1. The CDR3 is 14 residues long. J was trimmed by 5 bases and V by 5 bases; bases with no gene match: 8. Germline V gene data show CDR1 as SGHNT and CDR2 as YYREEE (reference sequence). The DNA for the CDR3 is TGTGCCAGCAGGGTCGACAGGGGAGGAACTGAAGCTTTCTTT. This translates into CASRVDRGGTEAFF.